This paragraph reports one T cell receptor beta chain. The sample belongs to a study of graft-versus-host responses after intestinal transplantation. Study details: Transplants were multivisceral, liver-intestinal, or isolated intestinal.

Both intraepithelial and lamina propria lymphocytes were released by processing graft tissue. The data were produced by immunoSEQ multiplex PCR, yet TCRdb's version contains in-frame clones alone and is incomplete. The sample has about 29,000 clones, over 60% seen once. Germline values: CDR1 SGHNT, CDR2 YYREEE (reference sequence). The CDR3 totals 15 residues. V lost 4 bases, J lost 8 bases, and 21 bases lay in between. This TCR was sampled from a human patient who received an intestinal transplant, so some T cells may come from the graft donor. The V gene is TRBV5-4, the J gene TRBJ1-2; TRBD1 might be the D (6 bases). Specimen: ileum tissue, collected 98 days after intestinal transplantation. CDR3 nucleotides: TGTGCCAGCAGCGGAAGAGTGCTGGGGGCACGCGGCTACACCTTC. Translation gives CASSGRVLGARGYTF.